This TCR beta chain was obtained from a study of T cell responses to AZD1222 COVID-19 vaccine. Points from the study as a whole: At baseline, seropositivity was found in only six or seven AZD1222 recipients.

Trimming took off 5 bases at V and 10 bases at J, with 16 bases between the two ends. Germline CDR1 is SGHTA and CDR2 is FQGNSA. The CDR3 has 13 residues. Notes on this clone: What it binds is not known.

Repertoires were generated with immunoSEQ multiplex PCR, while TCRdb's copy carries only in-frame clones and drops some. The sample has 95,000 to 150,000 clones, 90% seen once. The clonotype was recovered from an adult in good health. This sequence joins TRBV7-2 and TRBJ2-3; maybe TRBD2 (6 bases). The sequences come from peripheral blood, collected on day 0 of MenACWY control vaccination. The CDR3 loop reads CASSTISRRAQYF. CDR3 nucleotide sequence: TGTGCCAGCAGCACCATTAGCAGGAGGGCGCAGTATTTT. Supplemented by reference TRBV7-2 and TRBJ2-3, the full variable domain reads GAGVSQSPSNKVTEKGKDVELRCDPISGHTALYWYRQSLGQGLEFLIYFQGNSAPDKSGLPSDRFSAERTGGSVSTLTIQRTQQEDSAVYLCASSTISRRAQYFGPGTRLTVL.